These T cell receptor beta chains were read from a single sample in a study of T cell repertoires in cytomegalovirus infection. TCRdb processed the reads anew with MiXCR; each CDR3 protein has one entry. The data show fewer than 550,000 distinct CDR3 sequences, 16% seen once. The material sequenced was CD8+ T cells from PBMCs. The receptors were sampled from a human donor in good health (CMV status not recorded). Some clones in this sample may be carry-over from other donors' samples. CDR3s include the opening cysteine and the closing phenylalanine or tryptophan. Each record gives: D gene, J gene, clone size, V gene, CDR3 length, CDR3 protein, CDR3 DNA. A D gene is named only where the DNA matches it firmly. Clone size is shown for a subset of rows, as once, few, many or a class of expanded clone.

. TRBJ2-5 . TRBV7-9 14 CASSPPREGETQYF TGTGCCAGCAGCCCCCCCCGGGAAGGGGAGACCCAGTACTTC
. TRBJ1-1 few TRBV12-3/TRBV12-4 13 CASRSSENTEAFF TGTGCCAGCAGGAGCTCAGAGAACACTGAAGCTTTCTTT
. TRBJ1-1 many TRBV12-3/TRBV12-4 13 CASSFVGQPEAFF TGTGCCAGCAGTTTCGTAGGACAGCCTGAAGCTTTCTTT
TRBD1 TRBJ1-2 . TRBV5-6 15 CASTKPGGAMYGYTF TGTGCCAGCACCAAACCAGGGGGCGCGATGTACGGCTACACCTTC
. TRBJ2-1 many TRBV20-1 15 CSALGVGSSYNEQFF TGCAGTGCACTAGGCGTAGGGAGCTCCTACAATGAGCAGTTCTTC
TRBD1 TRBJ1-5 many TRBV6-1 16 CASSEWSDRGNQPQHF TGTGCCAGCAGTGAGTGGTCGGACAGGGGTAATCAGCCCCAGCATTTT
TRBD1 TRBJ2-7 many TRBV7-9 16 CASSRMGGQGSYEQYF TGTGCCAGCAGCCGGATGGGGGGACAGGGGTCCTACGAGCAGTACTTC
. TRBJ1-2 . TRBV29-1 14 CSVEAGGEDYGYTF TGCAGCGTTGAAGCCGGGGGTGAGGACTATGGCTACACCTTC
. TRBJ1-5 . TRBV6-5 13 CASSLGGNQLQHF TGTGCCAGCAGTTTGGGGGGGAATCAGCTCCAGCATTTT
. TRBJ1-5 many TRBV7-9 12 CASKSGNQPQHF TGTGCCAGCAAATCAGGGAATCAGCCCCAGCATTTT